The clone carrying this TCR beta chain was seen repeatedly, ten times or more. As part of library construction, unique molecular identifiers were attached to individual cDNA molecules. TCRdb re-analysed the 5' RACE reads in MiXCR, keeping a single row per CDR3 protein. The data contain nearly 30,000 distinct CDR3 sequences, about 5% of them singletons. This CDR3 has 13 amino acids. V lost 2 bases, J lost 6 bases, and 11 bases lay in between. CDR1 is SGHDT, CDR2 YYEEEE, per germline. This sample is part of a study of early T cells in non-severe SARS-CoV-2 infection. Across the whole study: Chains stayed unpaired after sequencing of bulk RNA from unsorted whole blood.

The receptor comes from an adult who was a healthcare worker with PCR-confirmed SARS-CoV-2 infection or an uninfected control (not recorded which). Specimen: whole blood. This rearrangement joins TRBV5-6 to TRBJ1-1, with D possibly matching TRBD1 (6 bases). The CDR3 region has the DNA TGTGCCAGCAGCTTAAGACAGGTTGCTGAAGCTTTCTTT. Translating gives CASSLRQVAEAFF.